This TCR beta chain appears in the sequencing data of a study of blood T cells in healthy people across ages (dated by TCRdb to between 2014 and 2017). Background for the entire study: In model experiments, template switching captured roughly one uniquely barcoded TCR beta cDNA molecule for every two T cells. To track age-related changes in TCR beta repertoire diversity, the study relied on deep sequencing normalized with unique cDNA molecular identifiers. The donors were split into four age groups: young (average about 15 years), middle-aged (more than 35), aged (approximately 60) and long-lived (82). To avoid experimental bias, donors of different ages were distributed randomly across sequencing lanes. Using the same blood draw, the study looked at two additional independent replicas of 1 million unique cDNA reads for two donors, one aged 18 to 30 and the other aged 80 or older. Results and caveats for the whole study, not just this receptor: As age increased, observed TCR beta diversity per million T cells dropped in a roughly linear way, and a significant reduction was already evident by age roughly 36. Conclusive comparison of naive and antigen-experienced compartments was prevented by the profiling of bulk unsorted PBMCs. The long-lived group showed more naive CD4+ T cells, fewer expanded clones and increased TCR diversity than the aged group, suggesting age selection. There was a strong correlation between observed TCR beta diversity and the percentage of naive T cells measured by flow cytometry. Estimates of total diversity from one million sequenced T cells were regarded as lower bounds and underestimates. Donor CMV infection status was unknown, potentially confounding age-related changes in expanded clonotypes.

Libraries were prepared through 5' RACE. Sequencing was carried out with an Illumina HiSeq 2500. The second PCR ran for about 6 to 12 cycles and used a J-beta primer mix along with a sample-barcoded 5' primer. Each TCR beta cDNA molecule received a unique molecular identifier from a template-switch 5' adaptor carrying 12 random nucleotides. At least 2.5 million CDR3-containing paired-end reads were obtained from each sample. All of the RNA was converted into first-strand cDNA using the Mint cDNA synthesis kit, with a TRBC-specific oligonucleotide serving as the primer. Following uracil-DNA glycosylase treatment, all cDNA underwent a first 18-cycle PCR with the universal primers M1SS and BC2_uni_R. On the study's bioinformatics: For normalization, 1 million high-quality reads were randomly selected from each sample, with every read carrying a distinct molecular identifier. Instead of being binned into consensus sequences, reads with shared molecular identifiers were discarded. MiTCR, run with a Q25 quality threshold and the strictest error-elimination algorithm, handled CDR3 identification, clonotype clustering and error correction. Lower-bound total TCR beta diversity was estimated with a nonparametric unseen species model using Euler transformation. TCRdb redid the processing of the public reads, applying fastp at Q25 and MiXCR, and retained in-frame beta chains. Each CDR3 protein appears once, grouped with its most common genes and DNA. The V and J calls and clone size come from TCRdb's table, not from the authors' own analysis. For this sample there are 700,000 to 800,000 distinct CDR3 sequences; approximately 43% appear just once. The ten top clones hold roughly 20% of the sample.

This clonotype was seen a handful of times. The target of this receptor is not known. No much larger clonotype is one base removed from it; base qualities were not supplied. Systemically healthy Caucasian individuals from Russia, roughly 40 in total and aged roughly 6 to 100 years, were included as donors. About 10 milliliters of peripheral blood were collected from each donor into EDTA-treated Vacutainer tubes. Ficoll-Paque density-gradient centrifugation was used to isolate PBMCs, with at least 7 million per sample. Total RNA was extracted from PBMCs with Trizol reagent, with at least 5 micrograms obtained per sample. Naive CD45RAhigh/CD27high T cell percentages were measured by flow cytometry on a PBMC aliquot from every donor. The CDR3 goes from the cysteine to the phenylalanine over 15 residues. The CDR3 DNA has 45 bases and is translated from base 1. Trimming removed 6 bases from V and 7 bases from J, leaving 19 bases between the germline ends.

The chain is made from TRBV12-3 or TRBV12-4 and TRBJ2-4; the D gene is tentatively TRBD1 or TRBD2, each matching 5 bases. Sequenced: blood. The sequence was obtained from a woman aged 60-75 years in good health. The sequence in DNA is TGTGCCAGCAGCTTGCACTCGGGGCAAGGGAACATTCAGTACTTC. It is translated as CASSLHSGQGNIQYF.